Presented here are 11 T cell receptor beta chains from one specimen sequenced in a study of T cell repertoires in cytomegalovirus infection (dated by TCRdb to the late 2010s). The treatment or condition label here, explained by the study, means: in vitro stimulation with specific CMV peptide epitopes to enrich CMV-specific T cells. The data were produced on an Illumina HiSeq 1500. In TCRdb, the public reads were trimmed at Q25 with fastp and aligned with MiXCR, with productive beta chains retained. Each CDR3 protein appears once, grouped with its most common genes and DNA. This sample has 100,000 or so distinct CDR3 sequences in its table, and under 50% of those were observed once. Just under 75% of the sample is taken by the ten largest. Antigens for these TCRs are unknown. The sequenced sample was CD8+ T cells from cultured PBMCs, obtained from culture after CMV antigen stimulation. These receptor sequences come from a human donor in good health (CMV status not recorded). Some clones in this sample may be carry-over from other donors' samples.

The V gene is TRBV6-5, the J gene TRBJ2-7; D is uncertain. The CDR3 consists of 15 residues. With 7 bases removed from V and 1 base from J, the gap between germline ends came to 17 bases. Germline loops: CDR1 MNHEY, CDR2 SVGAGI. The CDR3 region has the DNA TGTGCCAGCAATTGGGCCATGGGTCTTTCCTACGAGCAGTACTTC. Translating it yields CASNWAMGLSYEQYF.

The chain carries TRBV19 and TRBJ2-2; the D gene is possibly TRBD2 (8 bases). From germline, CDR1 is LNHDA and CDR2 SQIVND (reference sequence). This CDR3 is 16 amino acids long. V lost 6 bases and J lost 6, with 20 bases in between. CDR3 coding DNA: TGTGCCAGTAGCTGGGACAGAGCGGGGGTATCCGGGGAGCTGTTTTTT. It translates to CASSWDRAGVSGELFF.

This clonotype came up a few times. CDR3 sequence (DNA): TGTGCCAGCAGTTTCGCCGTGGGGCAGCCCCAGCATTTT. Its translation: CASSFAVGQPQHF. The J gene is TRBJ1-5, the V gene TRBV27; no reliable D call. Deletions cut 3 bases from V and 7 bases from J, with 10 bases between. CDR1 is MNHEY and CDR2 is SMNVEV in the germline V gene (reference sequence). The CDR3 length is 13 residues.

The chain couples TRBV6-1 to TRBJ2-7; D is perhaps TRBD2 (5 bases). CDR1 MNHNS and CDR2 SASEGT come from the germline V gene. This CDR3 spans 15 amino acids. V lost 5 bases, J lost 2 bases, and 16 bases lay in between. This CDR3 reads CASSHRRTETYEQYF. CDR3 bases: TGTGCCAGCAGTCATAGGAGGACTGAAACCTACGAGCAGTACTTC.

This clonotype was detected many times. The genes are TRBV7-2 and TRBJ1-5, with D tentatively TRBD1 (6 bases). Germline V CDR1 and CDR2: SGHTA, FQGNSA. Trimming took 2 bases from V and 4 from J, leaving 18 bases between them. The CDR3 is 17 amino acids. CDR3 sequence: CASSLTSVGDKNQPQHF. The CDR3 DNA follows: TGTGCCAGCAGCTTAACCTCCGTAGGGGACAAAAATCAGCCCCAGCATTTT. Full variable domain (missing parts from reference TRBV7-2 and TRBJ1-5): GAGVSQSPSNKVTEKGKDVELRCDPISGHTALYWYRQSLGQGLEFLIYFQGNSAPDKSGLPSDRFSAERTGGSVSTLTIQRTQQEDSAVYLCASSLTSVGDKNQPQHFGDGTRLSIL.

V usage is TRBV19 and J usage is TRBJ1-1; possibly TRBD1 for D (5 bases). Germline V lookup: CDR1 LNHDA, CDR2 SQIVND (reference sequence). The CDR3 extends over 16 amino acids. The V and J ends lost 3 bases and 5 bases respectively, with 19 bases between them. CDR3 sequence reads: CASSILQVKIGTEAFF. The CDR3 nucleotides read TGTGCCAGTAGTATCTTACAGGTTAAAATCGGTACTGAAGCTTTCTTT. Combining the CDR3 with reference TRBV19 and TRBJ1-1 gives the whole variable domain DGGITQSPKYLFRKEGQNVTLSCEQNLNHDAMYWYRQDPGQGLRLIYYSQIVNDFQKGDIAEGYSVSREKKESFPLTVTSAQKNPTAFYLCASSILQVKIGTEAFFGQGTRLTVV.

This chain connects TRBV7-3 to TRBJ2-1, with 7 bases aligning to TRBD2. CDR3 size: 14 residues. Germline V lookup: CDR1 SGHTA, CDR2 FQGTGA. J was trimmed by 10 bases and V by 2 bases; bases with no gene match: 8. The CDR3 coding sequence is TGTGCCAGCAGCTTAGGAGGCGGGGGAGAGGAGCAGTTCTTC. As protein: CASSLGGGGEEQFF. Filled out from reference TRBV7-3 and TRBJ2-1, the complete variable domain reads GAGVSQTPSNKVTEKGKYVELRCDPISGHTALYWYRQSLGQGPEFLIYFQGTGAADDSGLPNDRFFAVRPEGSVSTLKIQRTERGDSAVYLCASSLGGGGEEQFFGPGTRLTVL.

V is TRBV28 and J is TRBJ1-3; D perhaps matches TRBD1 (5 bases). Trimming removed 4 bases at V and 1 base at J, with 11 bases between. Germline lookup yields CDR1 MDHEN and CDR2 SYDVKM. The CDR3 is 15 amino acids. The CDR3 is CASSYRGSSGNTIYF. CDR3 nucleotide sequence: TGTGCCAGCAGTTATCGGGGGTCATCTGGAAACACCATATATTTT.

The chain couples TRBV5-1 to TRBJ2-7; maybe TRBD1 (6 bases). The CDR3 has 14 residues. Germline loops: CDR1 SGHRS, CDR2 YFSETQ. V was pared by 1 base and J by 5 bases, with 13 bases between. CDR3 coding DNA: TGCGCCAGCAGCTTGCCCCGGGACATCCACGAGCAGTACTTC. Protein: CASSLPRDIHEQYF.

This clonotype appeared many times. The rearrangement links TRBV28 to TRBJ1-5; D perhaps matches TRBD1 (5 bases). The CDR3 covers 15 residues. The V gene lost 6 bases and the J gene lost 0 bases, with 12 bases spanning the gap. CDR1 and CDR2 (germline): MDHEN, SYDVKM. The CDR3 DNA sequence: TGTGCCAGCAGGGAAGGGACGGTTAGCAATCAGCCCCAGCATTTT. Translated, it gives CASREGTVSNQPQHF.

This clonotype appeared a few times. CDR3 in amino acids: CSARQLSSYEQYF. The CDR3 region has the DNA TGCAGTGCTAGGCAGCTAAGCTCCTACGAGCAGTACTTC. The chain uses TRBV20-1 and TRBJ2-7; D uncertain. Trimming pared 3 bases from V and 0 bases from J, leaving 9 bases between. The CDR3 runs to 13 residues. Germline CDR1 DFQATT, CDR2 SNEGSKA (reference sequence).